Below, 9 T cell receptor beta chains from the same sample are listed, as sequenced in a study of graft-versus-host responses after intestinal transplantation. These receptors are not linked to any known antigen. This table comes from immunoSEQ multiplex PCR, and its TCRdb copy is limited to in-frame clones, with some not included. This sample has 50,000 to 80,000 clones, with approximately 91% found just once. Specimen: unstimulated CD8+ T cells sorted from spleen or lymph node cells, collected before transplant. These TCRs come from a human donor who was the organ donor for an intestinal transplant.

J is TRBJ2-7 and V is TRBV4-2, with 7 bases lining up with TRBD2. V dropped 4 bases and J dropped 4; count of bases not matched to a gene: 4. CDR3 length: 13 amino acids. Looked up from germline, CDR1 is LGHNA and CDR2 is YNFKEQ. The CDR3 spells CASSPWTSYEQYF. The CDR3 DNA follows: TGTGCCAGCAGCCCTTGGACTAGTTACGAGCAGTACTTC.

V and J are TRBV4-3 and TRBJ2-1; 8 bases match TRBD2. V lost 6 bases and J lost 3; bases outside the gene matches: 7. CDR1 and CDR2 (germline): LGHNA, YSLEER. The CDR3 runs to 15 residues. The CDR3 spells CASSRSLADYNEQFF. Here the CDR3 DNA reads TGCGCCAGCAGTCGATCACTAGCGGACTACAATGAGCAGTTCTTC.

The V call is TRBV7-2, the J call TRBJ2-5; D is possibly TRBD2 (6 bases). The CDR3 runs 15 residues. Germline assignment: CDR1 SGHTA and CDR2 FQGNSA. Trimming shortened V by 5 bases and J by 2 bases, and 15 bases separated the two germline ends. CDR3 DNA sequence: TGTGCCAGCAGCGGGTGGGGAGCGGGTCAAGAGACCCAGTACTTC. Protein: CASSGWGAGQETQYF.

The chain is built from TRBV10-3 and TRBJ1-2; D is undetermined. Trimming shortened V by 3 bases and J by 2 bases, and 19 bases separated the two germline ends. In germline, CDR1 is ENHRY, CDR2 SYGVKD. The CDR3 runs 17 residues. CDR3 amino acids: CAISEKRLGRGNYGYTF. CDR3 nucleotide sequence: TGTGCCATCAGTGAAAAGAGGCTAGGGAGAGGGAACTATGGCTACACCTTC.

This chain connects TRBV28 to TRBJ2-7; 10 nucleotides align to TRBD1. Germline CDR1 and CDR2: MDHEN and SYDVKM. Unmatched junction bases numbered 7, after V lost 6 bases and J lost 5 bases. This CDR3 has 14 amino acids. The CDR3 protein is CASSPPGQGHEQYF. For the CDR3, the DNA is TGTGCCAGCAGCCCCCCGGGACAGGGGCACGAGCAGTACTTC.

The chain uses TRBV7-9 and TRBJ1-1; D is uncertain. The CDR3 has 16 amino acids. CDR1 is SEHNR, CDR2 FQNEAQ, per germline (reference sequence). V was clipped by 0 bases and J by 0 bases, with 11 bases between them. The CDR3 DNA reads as TGTGCCAGCAGCTTAGCTGTGGCGGGAGTGAACACTGAAGCTTTCTTT. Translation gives CASSLAVAGVNTEAFF.

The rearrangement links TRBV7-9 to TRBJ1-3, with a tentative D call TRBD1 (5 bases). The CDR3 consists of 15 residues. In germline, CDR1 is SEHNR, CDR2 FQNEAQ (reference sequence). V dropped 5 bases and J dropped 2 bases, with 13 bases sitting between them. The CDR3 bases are TGTGCCAGCAGCGCTCCTACAGGCACTGGAAACACCATATATTTT. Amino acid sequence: CASSAPTGTGNTIYF. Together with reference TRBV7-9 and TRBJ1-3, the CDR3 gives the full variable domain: DTGVSQNPRHKITKRGQNVTFRCDPISEHNRLYWYRQTLGQGPEFLTYFQNEAQLEKSRLLSDRFSAERPKGSFSTLEIQRTEQGDSAMYLCASSAPTGTGNTIYFGEGSWLTVV.

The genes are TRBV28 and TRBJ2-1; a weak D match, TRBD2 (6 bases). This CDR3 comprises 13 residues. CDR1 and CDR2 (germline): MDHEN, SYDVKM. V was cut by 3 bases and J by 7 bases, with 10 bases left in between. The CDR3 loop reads CASSFGGWNEQFF. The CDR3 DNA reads TGTGCCAGCAGTTTCGGGGGTTGGAATGAGCAGTTCTTC.

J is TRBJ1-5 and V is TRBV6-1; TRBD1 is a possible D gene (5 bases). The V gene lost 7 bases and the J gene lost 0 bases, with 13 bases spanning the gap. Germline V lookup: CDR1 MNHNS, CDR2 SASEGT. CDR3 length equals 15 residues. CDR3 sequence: CASKDSLYSNQPQHF. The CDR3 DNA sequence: TGTGCCAGCAAAGACAGCCTCTATAGCAATCAGCCCCAGCATTTT.